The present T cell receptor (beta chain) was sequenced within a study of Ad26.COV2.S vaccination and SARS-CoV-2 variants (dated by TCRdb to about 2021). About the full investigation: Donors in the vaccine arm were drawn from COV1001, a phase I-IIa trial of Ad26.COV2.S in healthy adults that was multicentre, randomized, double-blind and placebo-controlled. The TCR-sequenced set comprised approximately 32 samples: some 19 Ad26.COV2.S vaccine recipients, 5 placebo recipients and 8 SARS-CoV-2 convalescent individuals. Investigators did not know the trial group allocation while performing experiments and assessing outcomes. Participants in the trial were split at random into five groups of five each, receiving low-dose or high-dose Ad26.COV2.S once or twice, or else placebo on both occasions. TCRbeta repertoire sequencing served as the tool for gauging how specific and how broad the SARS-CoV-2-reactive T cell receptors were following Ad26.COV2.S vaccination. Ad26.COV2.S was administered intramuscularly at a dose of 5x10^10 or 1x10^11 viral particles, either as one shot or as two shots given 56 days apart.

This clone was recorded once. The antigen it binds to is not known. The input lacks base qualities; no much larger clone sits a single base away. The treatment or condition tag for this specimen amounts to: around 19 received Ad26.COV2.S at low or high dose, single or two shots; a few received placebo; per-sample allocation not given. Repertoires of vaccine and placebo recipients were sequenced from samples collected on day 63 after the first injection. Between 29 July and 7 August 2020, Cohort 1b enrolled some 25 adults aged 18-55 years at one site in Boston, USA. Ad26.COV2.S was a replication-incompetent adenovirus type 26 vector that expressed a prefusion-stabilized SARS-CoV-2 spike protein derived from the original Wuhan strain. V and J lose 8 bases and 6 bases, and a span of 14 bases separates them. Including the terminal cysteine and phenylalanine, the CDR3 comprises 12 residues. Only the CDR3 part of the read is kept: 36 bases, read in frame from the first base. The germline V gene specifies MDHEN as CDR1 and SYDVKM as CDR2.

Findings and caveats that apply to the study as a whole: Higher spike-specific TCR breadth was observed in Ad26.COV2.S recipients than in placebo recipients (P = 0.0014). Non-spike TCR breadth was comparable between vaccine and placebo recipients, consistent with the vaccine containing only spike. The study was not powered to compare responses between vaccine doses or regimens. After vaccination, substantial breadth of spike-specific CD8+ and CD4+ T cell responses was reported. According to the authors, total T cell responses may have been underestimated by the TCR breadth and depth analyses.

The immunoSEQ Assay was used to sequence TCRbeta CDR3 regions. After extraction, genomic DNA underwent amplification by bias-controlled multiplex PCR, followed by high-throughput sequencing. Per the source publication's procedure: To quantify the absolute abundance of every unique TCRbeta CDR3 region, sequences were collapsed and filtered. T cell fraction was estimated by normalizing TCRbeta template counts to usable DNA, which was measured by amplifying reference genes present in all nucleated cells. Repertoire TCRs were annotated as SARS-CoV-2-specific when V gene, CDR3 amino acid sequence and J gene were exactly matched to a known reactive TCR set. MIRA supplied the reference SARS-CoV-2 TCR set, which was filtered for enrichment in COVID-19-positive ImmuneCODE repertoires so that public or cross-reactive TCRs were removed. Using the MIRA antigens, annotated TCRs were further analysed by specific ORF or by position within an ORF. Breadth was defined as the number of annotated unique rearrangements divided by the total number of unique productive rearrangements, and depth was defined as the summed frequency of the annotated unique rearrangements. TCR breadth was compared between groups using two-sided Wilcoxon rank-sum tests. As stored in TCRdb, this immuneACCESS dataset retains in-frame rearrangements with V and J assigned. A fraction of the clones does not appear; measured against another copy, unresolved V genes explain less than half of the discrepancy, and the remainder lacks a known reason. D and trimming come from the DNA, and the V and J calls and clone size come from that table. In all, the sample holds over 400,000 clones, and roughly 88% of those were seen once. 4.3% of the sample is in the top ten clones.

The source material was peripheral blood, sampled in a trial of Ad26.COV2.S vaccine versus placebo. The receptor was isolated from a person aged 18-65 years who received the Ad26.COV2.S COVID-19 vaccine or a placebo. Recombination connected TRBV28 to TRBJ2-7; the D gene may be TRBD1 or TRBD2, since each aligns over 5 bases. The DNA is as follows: TGTGCCAGCCTTCCCTCTGGGGGCGAGCAGTACTTC. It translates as CASLPSGGEQYF.